One T cell receptor beta chain is described in this entry. Its antigen is not identified. CDR3 length: 16 amino acids. Unmatched junction bases numbered 6, after V lost 5 bases and J lost 3 bases. This sample was included in a study of blood T cells in healthy people across ages. The study's findings and limits: TCR beta diversity correlated strongly with naive T cell percentage.

The authors ran a second PCR of about 6 to 11 cycles using a sample-barcoded 5' primer and a J-beta primer mix. A single record per CDR3 protein comes from TCRdb applying MiXCR to the 5' RACE reads. This sample has 540,000 or so distinct CDR3 sequences; about 24% occur once, and the top ten carry 7.5% to 9%. Researchers report isolating at least 6.5 million PBMCs per sample. The data were also submitted as part of a second study, on T cells of mothers and their children. From that second work: Mother-child pairs who were related displayed a slightly higher overlap than unrelated pairs, a difference that was non-significant. Persisting microchimeric T cell clones went undetected.

Input material: blood. This rearrangement joins TRBV12-3 or TRBV12-4 to TRBJ2-3; 12 nucleotides agree with TRBD2. The sequence came from a boy between 10 and 17 years old in good health. The CDR3 loop reads CASSRTSGKATDTQYF. The DNA for the CDR3 is TGTGCCAGCAGTCGGACTAGCGGGAAGGCGACAGATACGCAGTATTTT.